The clone carrying this T cell receptor beta chain showed up just a few times. This entry comes from a study of blood T cells in healthy people across ages. Combining a sample-barcoded 5' primer with a J-beta primer mix, a second PCR ran for roughly 6 to 12 cycles. TCRdb analysed the 5' RACE reads with MiXCR anew, one entry per CDR3 protein. This sample carries 780,000 or so distinct CDR3 sequences, roughly 53% of them seen once, and the ten largest clones take about 42%. Extracted total RNA amounted to at least 6 micrograms for each sample. The CDR3 has 18 residues. The chain links TRBV21-1 to TRBJ2-3; the table calls TRBD2, which could not be checked here. TRBV21-1 represents a pseudogene. Material for sequencing was blood. The receptor's source is an elderly man in good health. CDR3 sequence reads: CASSTPKRSGRATDTQYF. The CDR3 DNA reads as TGTGCCAGCAGCACTCCAAAGAGGAGCGGGAGAGCCACAGATACGCAGTATTTT.